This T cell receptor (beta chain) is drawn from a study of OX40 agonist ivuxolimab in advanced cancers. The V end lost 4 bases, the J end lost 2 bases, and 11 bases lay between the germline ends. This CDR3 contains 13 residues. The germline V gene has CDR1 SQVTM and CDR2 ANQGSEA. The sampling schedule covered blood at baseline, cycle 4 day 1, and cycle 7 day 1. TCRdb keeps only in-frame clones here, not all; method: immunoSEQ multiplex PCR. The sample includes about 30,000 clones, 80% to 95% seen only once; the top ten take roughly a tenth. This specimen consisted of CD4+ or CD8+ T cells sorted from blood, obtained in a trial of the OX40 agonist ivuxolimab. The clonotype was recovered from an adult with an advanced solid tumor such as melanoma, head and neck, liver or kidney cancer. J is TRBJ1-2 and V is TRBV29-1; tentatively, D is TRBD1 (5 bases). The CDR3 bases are TGCAGCGTTGCTGAGGGGACCAACTATGGCTACACCTTC. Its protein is CSVAEGTNYGYTF.